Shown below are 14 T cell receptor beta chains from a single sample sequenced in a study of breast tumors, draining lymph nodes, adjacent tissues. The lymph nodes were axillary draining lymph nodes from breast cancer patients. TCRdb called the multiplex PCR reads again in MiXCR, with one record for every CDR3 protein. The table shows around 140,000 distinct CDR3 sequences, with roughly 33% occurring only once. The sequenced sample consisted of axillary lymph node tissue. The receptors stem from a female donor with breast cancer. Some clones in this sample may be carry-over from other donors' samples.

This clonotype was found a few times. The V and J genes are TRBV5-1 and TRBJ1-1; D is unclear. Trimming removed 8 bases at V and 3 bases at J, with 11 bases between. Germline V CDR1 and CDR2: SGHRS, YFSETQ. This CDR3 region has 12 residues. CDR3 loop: CASAATDTEAFF. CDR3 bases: TGCGCCAGTGCCGCGACGGACACTGAAGCTTTCTTT.

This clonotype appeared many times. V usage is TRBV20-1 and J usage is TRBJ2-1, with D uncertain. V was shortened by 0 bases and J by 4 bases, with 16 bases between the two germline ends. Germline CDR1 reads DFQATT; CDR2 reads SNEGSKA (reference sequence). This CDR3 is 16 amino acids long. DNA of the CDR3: TGCAGTGCTAGAGAAGCCAACTTCGGCCATTACAATGAGCAGTTCTTC. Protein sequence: CSAREANFGHYNEQFF.

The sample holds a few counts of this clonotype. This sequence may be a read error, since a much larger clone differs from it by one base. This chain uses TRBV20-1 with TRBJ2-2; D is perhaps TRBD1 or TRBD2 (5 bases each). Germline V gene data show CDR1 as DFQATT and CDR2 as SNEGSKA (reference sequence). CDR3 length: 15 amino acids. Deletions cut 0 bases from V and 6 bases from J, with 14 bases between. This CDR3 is CSARDPRGESGELFF. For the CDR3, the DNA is TGCAGTGCTAGAGATCCCCGGGGCGAGTCCGGGGAGCTGTTTTTT.

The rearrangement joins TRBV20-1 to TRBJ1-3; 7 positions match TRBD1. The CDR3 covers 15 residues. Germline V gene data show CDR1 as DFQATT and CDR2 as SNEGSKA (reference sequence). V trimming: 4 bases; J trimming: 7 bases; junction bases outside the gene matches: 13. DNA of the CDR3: TGCAGTGCTACCGTGACAGGGATGTTAGCGAACACCATATATTTT. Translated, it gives CSATVTGMLANTIYF.

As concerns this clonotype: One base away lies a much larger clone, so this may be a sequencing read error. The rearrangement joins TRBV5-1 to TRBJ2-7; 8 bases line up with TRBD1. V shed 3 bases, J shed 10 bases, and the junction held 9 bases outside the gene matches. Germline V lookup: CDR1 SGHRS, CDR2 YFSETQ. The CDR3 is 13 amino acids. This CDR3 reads CASSWQGAGDQYF. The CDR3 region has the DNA TGCGCCAGCAGCTGGCAGGGGGCTGGGGACCAGTACTTC.

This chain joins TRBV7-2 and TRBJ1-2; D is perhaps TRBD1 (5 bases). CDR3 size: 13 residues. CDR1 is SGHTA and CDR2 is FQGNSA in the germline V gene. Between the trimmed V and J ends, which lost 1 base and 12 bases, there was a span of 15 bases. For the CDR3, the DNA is TGTGCCAGCAGCTTAGGGGGGTACCCTGGAAACACCTTC. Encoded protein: CASSLGGYPGNTF. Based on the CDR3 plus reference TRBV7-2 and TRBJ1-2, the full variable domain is GAGVSQSPSNKVTEKGKDVELRCDPISGHTALYWYRQSLGQGLEFLIYFQGNSAPDKSGLPSDRFSAERTGGSVSTLTIQRTQQEDSAVYLCASSLGGYPGNTFGSGTRLTVV.

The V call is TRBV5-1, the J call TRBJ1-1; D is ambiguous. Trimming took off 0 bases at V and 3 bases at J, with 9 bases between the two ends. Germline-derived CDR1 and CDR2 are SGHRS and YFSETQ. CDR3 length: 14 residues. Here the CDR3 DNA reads TGCGCCAGCAGCTTGGTTGGTGGGCACACTGAAGCTTTCTTT. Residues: CASSLVGGHTEAFF. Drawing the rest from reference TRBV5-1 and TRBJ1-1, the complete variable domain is KAGVTQTPRYLIKTRGQQVTLSCSPISGHRSVSWYQQTPGQGLQFLFEYFSETQRNKGNFPGRFSGRQFSNSRSEMNVSTLELGDSALYLCASSLVGGHTEAFFGQGTRLTVV.

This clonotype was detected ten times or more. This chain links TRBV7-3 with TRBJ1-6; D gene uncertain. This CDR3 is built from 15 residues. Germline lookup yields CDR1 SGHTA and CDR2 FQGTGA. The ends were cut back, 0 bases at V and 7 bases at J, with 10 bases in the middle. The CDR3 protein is CASSLTPGQNSPLHF. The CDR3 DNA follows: TGTGCCAGCAGCTTAACTCCGGGCCAGAATTCACCCCTCCACTTT.

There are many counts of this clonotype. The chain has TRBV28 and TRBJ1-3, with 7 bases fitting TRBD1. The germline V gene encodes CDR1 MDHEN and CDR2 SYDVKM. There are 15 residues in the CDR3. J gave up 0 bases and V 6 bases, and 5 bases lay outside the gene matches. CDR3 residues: CASRQGRHSGNTIYF. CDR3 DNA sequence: TGTGCCAGCAGACAGGGGCGGCACTCTGGAAACACCATATATTTT.

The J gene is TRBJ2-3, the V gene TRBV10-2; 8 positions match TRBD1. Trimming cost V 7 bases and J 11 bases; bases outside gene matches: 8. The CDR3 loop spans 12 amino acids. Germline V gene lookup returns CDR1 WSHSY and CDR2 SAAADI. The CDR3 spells CASNLAGGGQYF. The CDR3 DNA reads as TGCGCCAGCAACTTAGCAGGGGGCGGGCAGTATTTT.

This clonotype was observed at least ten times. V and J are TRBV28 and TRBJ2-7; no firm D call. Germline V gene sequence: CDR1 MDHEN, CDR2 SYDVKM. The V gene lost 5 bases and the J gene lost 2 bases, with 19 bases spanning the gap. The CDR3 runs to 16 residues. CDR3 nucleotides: TGTGCCAGCAGTCTTGGGAAAAGTAACGCTCCCTACGAGCAGTACGTC. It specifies CASSLGKSNAPYEQYV.

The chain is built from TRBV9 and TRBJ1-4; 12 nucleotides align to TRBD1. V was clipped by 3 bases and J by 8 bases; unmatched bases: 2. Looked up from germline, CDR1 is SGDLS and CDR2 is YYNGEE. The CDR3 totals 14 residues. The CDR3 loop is CASSAGQGAEKLFF. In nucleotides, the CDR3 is TGTGCCAGCAGCGCGGGACAGGGGGCGGAAAAACTGTTTTTT.

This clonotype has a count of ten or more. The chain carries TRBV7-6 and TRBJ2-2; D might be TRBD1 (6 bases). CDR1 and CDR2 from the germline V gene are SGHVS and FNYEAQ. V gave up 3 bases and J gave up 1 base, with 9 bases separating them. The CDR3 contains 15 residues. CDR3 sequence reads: CASSLVTGNTGELFF. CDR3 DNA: TGTGCCAGCAGCTTGGTGACAGGGAACACCGGGGAGCTGTTTTTT. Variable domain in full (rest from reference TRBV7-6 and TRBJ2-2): GAGVSQSPRYKVTKRGQDVALRCDPISGHVSLYWYRQALGQGPEFLTYFNYEAQQDKSGLPNDRFSAERPEGSISTLTIQRTEQRDSAMYRCASSLVTGNTGELFFGEGSRLTVL.

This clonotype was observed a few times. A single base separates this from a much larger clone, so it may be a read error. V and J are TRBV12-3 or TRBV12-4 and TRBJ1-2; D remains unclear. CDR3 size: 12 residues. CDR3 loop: CASSLDGLGHTF. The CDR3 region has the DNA TGTGCCAGCAGTTTAGACGGTCTTGGCCACACCTTC.